This entry features one T cell receptor (beta chain) sequence. This sample was included in a study of blood T cell repertoires in COVID-19. Study context: Italy, Spain and the United States were the sources of the convalescent and acute COVID-19 samples. Sources were T cells, B-cell-depleted T cells, or PBMCs; the material itself was cDNA or gDNA.

Trimming stripped 0 bases from V and 1 base from J, with 15 bases between. The CDR3 totals 16 residues. The germline V gene encodes CDR1 SQVTM and CDR2 ANQGSEA. Per the study methods: Reference gene primer amplification in the assay estimated nucleated cell counts. Measured with immunoSEQ multiplex PCR; TCRdb has only the in-frame clones, and not every one. V, J and clone size are taken as reported in that table, and D and trimming were inferred from the DNA itself. Found here are about 200,000 clones, about 80% of them singletons; the top ten hold roughly 6.4%. This chain links TRBV29-1 with TRBJ1-1; D is ambiguous. This TCR was recovered from a man aged 60-69 years with acute or convalescent COVID-19. What was sequenced was peripheral blood. The CDR3 sequence is CSVEDLPGSRNTEAFF. The CDR3 DNA sequence: TGCAGCGTTGAAGATTTGCCGGGGAGCCGGAACACTGAAGCTTTCTTT.